The clone carrying this T cell receptor beta chain showed up just once. The CDR3 has 13 residues. The germline gives CDR1 SGDLS, CDR2 YYNGEE. Trimming shortened V by 4 bases and J by 6 bases, and 13 bases separated the two germline ends. TCRdb's table, derived via immunoSEQ multiplex PCR, lists solely in-frame clones and lacks some. The sample includes roughly 100,000 clones, roughly 86% of them seen just once. The sample is drawn from a study of blood T cell repertoires in COVID-19. This TCR derives from a man aged 35 to 55 with active or convalescent COVID-19. Sequenced sample: peripheral blood. The rearrangement joins TRBV9 to TRBJ1-1; D is possibly TRBD1 (5 bases). CDR3 amino acids: CASSPPQGAEAFF. In DNA form, the CDR3 reads TGTGCCAGCAGCCCCCCGCAGGGCGCTGAAGCTTTCTTT.